This record looks at one TCR beta chain sequence and its context. The source of the sample is a study of cytomegalovirus exposure and HLA in healthy donors. The CDR3 runs to 15 residues. Germline V gene lookup returns CDR1 SGHTA and CDR2 FQGNSA. Germline trimming cut 0 bases from V and 7 bases from J; bases unmatched to any gene: 8. In the PCR, 60 Vbeta and 13 Jbeta primers were used. Assay: immunoSEQ multiplex PCR; the TCRdb copy retains only in-frame clones and omits some. The top ten clones hold roughly 8% of a sample with approximately 120,000 clones, about 76% of them seen once. The TCR comes from a man aged 40-50 years in good health and CMV-seronegative. Source material: PBMCs. V and J are TRBV7-2 and TRBJ2-7; 8 nucleotides match TRBD1. CDR3 in amino acids: CASSLALWTGNEQYF. CDR3 bases: TGTGCCAGCAGCTTAGCGCTCTGGACAGGGAATGAGCAGTACTTC.